Presented here are 9 T cell receptor beta chains from one specimen sequenced in a study of blood T cell repertoires in COVID-19. Here immunoSEQ multiplex PCR was the method, and the copy in TCRdb shows in-frame clones only, minus some. The sample consists of approximately 150,000 clones, around 88% of them appearing once. The sequencing sample was made of peripheral blood. The receptor set was obtained from a human donor in a cohort sampled during active COVID-19.

The chain uses TRBV5-4 and TRBJ2-7; no clear D gene. The CDR3 contains 14 residues. Germline V CDR1 and CDR2: SGHNT, YYREEE (reference sequence). The V and J ends lost 4 bases and 0 bases respectively, with 11 bases between them. The CDR3 nucleotides are TGTGCCAGCAGCCCCTATTCCGGCTCCTACGAGCAGTACTTC. Translation: CASSPYSGSYEQYF.

The V and J genes are TRBV7-9 and TRBJ2-7; D is possibly TRBD1 (6 bases). V shed 9 bases and J shed 5 bases, with 17 bases lying between them. Germline lookup yields CDR1 SEHNR and CDR2 FQNEAQ (reference sequence). The CDR3 spans 13 residues. The CDR3 coding sequence is TGTGCCAGTGGGACACTGGGACCCCACGAGCAGTACTTC. It codes for CASGTLGPHEQYF.

The chain employs TRBV27 and TRBJ2-7; 11 nucleotides match TRBD2. There are 17 residues in the CDR3. Germline trimming cut 0 bases from V and 6 bases from J; bases unmatched to any gene: 10. CDR1 and CDR2 from the germline V gene are MNHEY and SMNVEV (reference sequence). The CDR3 is CASSLSWLAGGTGEQYF. The CDR3 DNA follows: TGTGCCAGCAGTTTATCGTGGCTAGCGGGAGGCACTGGCGAGCAGTACTTC.

The chain combines TRBV5-1 with TRBJ2-7; 7 bases line up with TRBD2. The germline V gene has CDR1 SGHRS and CDR2 YFSETQ. This CDR3 is 15 amino acids long. V shed 0 bases, J shed 2 bases, and the junction held 5 bases outside the gene matches. The CDR3 is CASSLAAGTTYEQYF. The DNA of the CDR3 is TGCGCCAGCAGCTTGGCAGCGGGGACGACCTACGAGCAGTACTTC.

CDR3 region: CASSPSLTGTEAFF. As DNA, the CDR3 is TGTGCCAGCTCACCCTCTTTGACAGGGACTGAAGCTTTCTTT. V is TRBV18 and J is TRBJ1-1; 7 bases are shared with TRBD1. J was trimmed by 5 bases and V by 3 bases; bases with no gene match: 6. The CDR3 contains 14 residues. Germline V lookup: CDR1 KGHSH, CDR2 LQKENI. Drawing the rest from reference TRBV18 and TRBJ1-1, the complete variable domain is NAGVMQNPRHLVRRRGQEARLRCSPMKGHSHVYWYRQLPEEGLKFMVYLQKENIIDESGMPKERFSAEFPKEGPSILRIQQVVRGDSAAYFCASSPSLTGTEAFFGQGTRLTVV.

The chain combines TRBV6-5 with TRBJ2-6, with D unresolved. The CDR3 is 13 amino acids. CDR1 is MNHEY, CDR2 SVGAGI, per germline. Trimming took 11 bases from V and 2 from J, leaving 10 bases between them. The CDR3 reads CAVAAPGANVLTF. CDR3 in DNA: TGTGCCGTAGCCGCACCTGGGGCCAACGTCCTGACTTTC.

The gene calls are TRBV28 and TRBJ2-7, with TRBD1 matching over 8 bases. V gave up 8 bases and J gave up 2 bases; unmatched junction bases: 5. The CDR3 is 13 residues long. Looked up from germline, CDR1 is MDHEN and CDR2 is SYDVKM. CDR3 DNA sequence: TGTGCCAGCGCTGCGACAGGGGCCTACGAGCAGTACTTC. Encoded protein: CASAATGAYEQYF.

This sequence joins TRBV6-4 and TRBJ1-1; a possible D gene is TRBD1 (5 bases). The CDR3 is 14 amino acids. Germline CDR1 is MRHNA and CDR2 is SNTAGT. The V end was cut by 4 bases, the J end by 7 bases, with 16 bases between. In DNA form, the CDR3 reads TGTGCCAGCAGTGGTTCGCTGCAGGGATTTGAAGCTTTCTTT. Amino acid sequence: CASSGSLQGFEAFF.

There are many counts of this clone. The CDR3 reads CATRKGDTEAFF. The CDR3 region has the DNA TGTGCCACTAGGAAAGGTGACACTGAAGCTTTCTTT. This chain links TRBV7-9 with TRBJ1-1; no firm D call. The germline V gene has CDR1 SEHNR and CDR2 FQNEAQ (reference sequence). This CDR3 is built from 12 residues. The V and J ends lost 10 bases and 3 bases respectively, with 12 bases between them.